This T cell receptor beta chain is drawn from a study of immune cell composition in non-small cell lung cancer. This clone is judged medium-sized. The data were produced by immunoSEQ multiplex PCR, yet TCRdb's version contains in-frame clones alone and is incomplete. The sample has about 16,000 clones; just over 75% are singletons. The normal lung sample lay at least 3 cm, and maximally far, from the tumour. In addition, the sample was reused for a study of CD4 T cells in lung cancer.

The origin of this receptor is a human donor with non-small cell lung cancer. The specimen was non-adjacent lung tissue.

Here the CDR3 reads CASSINPDGGGHEQYF. The CDR3 bases are TGTGCCAGCAGCATCAACCCCGACGGGGGAGGCCACGAGCAGTACTTC. This chain connects TRBV7-6 to TRBJ2-7; D is possibly TRBD2 (6 bases). The V end was cut by 5 bases, the J end by 5 bases, with 22 bases between. Per germline, CDR1 SGHVS and CDR2 FNYEAQ. The length of the CDR3 is 16 residues.